Listed below are T cell receptor beta chains from one sample, sequenced in a study of patients and donors after allogeneic stem cell transplantation. TCRdb reprocessed the RT-PCR reads via MiXCR and lists one record per CDR3 protein. The sample records 410,000 or so distinct CDR3 sequences, around 15% being singletons. The material sequenced was blood, either unsorted or a sorted T cell fraction (not recorded which). The receptors stem from a human donor who was either an allogeneic HSCT recipient or a stem cell or donor lymphocyte infusion donor (not recorded which). It is not recorded whose cells these are; they may come from a transplant donor. Both conserved end residues are part of each CDR3. A D gene is named only where the DNA matches it firmly. For some rows the clone size is stated as once, few or many, or as a class when expanded; others skip it.

J gene,clone size,V gene,D gene,CDR3 DNA,CDR3 protein
TRBJ1-1,.,TRBV11-2,TRBD1,TGTGCCAGCAGCATGACAGGGCTGAACACTGAAGCTTTCTTT,CASSMTGLNTEAFF
TRBJ2-1,few,TRBV6-5,.,TGTGCCAGCAGTTACTCCGGGTTGTACGACAATGAGCAGTTCTTC,CASSYSGLYDNEQFF
TRBJ1-3,.,TRBV18,.,TGTGCCAGCTCACCAAAACAGGGTTCCAACTCTGGAAACACCATATATTTT,CASSPKQGSNSGNTIYF
TRBJ1-6,.,TRBV28,.,TGTGCCAGCCTCCTACTTGCGGCTGGTTCACCCCTCCACTTT,CASLLLAAGSPLHF
TRBJ2-3,.,TRBV3-1,TRBD2,TGTGCCAGCAGCCAAGGACTAGCGGGAACAGATACGCAGTATTTT,CASSQGLAGTDTQYF
TRBJ1-1,.,TRBV20-1,.,TGCAGTGCTAGAGTAGGACAGTACACTGAAGCTTTCTTT,CSARVGQYTEAFF
TRBJ2-5,few,TRBV5-1,.,TGCGCCAGCAGCTTGGGGCTAGATCGAGAGACCCAGTACTTC,CASSLGLDRETQYF
TRBJ1-2,.,TRBV15,TRBD1,TGTGCCACCAGCAAAGACAGGGGGATGGACTATGGCTACACCTTC,CATSKDRGMDYGYTF
TRBJ2-7,.,TRBV5-1,TRBD2,TGCGCCAGCAGCGTGTTAGCGGGAGGGGACGAGCAGTACTTC,CASSVLAGGDEQYF
TRBJ1-2,few,TRBV6-1,TRBD1,TGTGCCAGCATAGACCCGGGACAGGGGCCAGAGGATGGCTACACCTTC,CASIDPGQGPEDGYTF
TRBJ2-1,.,TRBV11-1,TRBD2,TGTGCCAGCAGCTTAAGCGGGACCCTGTCCTACAATGAGCAGTTCTTC,CASSLSGTLSYNEQFF
TRBJ1-1,few,TRBV3-1,TRBD1,TGTGCCAGCAGCCAGCGACAGGGGGCGCGCACTGAAGCTTTCTTT,CASSQRQGARTEAFF
TRBJ1-5,many,TRBV7-6,.,TGTGCCAGCAGCTTAGGTTGGGATCAGCCCCAGCATTTT,CASSLGWDQPQHF
TRBJ1-4,.,TRBV6-1,TRBD1,TGTGCCTCGAGTCGGGACAGGCTAGCAACTAATGAAAAACTGTTTTTT,CASSRDRLATNEKLFF
TRBJ2-5,.,TRBV28,TRBD1,TGTGCCAGCGGGGAGGACAGGGAGTACTTC,CASGEDREYF
TRBJ1-4,few,TRBV2,.,TGTGCCAGCAGTGAACCAGGTCCATTGGGAGAAAAACTGTTTTTT,CASSEPGPLGEKLFF
TRBJ2-5,many,TRBV9,TRBD1,TGTGCCAGCAGCGTAGTACCGGGACAGGGGCAAGAGACCCAGTACTTC,CASSVVPGQGQETQYF
TRBJ2-1,.,TRBV28,TRBD1,TGTGCCAGCAGTTTGTACAGGGGCAATGAGCAGTTCTTC,CASSLYRGNEQFF
TRBJ1-2,once,TRBV24-1,.,TGTGCCACCAGAAGTCAGGTTGGCGGTTACACCTTC,CATRSQVGGYTF
TRBJ2-7,.,TRBV12-3/TRBV12-4,.,TGTGCCAGCAGGGCGGGGACCCCTCGGGAGCAGTACTTC,CASRAGTPREQYF
TRBJ1-5,.,TRBV20-1,TRBD1,TGCAGTGCTAGAGTGGACAGGCTAGGATTTCAGCCCCAGCATTTT,CSARVDRLGFQPQHF
TRBJ2-2,.,TRBV6-1,TRBD2,TGTGCCAGCCGAGCGGGAGGGCCGGCCGGGGAGCTGTTTTTT,CASRAGGPAGELFF
TRBJ2-5,.,TRBV18,.,TGTGCCAGCTCACGGGGACTGGAAGAGACCCAGTACTTC,CASSRGLEETQYF
TRBJ1-5,.,TRBV4-1,.,TGCGCCAGCAGCCAGACGGGCATCCGGGGAAGTCAGCCCCAGCATTTT,CASSQTGIRGSQPQHF
TRBJ2-1,.,TRBV7-2,.,TGTGCCAGCAGCTCGGCCCGGGACCGGCATAATGAGCAGTTCTTC,CASSSARDRHNEQFF
TRBJ2-2,few,TRBV5-1,TRBD1,TGCGCCAGCAGCTTGGGGGACAGTAACACCGGGGAGCTGTTTTTT,CASSLGDSNTGELFF
TRBJ2-5,.,TRBV7-2,TRBD2,TGTGCCAGCAGCAGACTAGCGGGAGGCCATGAGACCCAGTACTTC,CASSRLAGGHETQYF
TRBJ2-1,.,TRBV19,.,TGTGCCAGTAGTAGTAGCCGGAGCTCCTACAATGAGCAGTTCTTC,CASSSSRSSYNEQFF
TRBJ2-2,few,TRBV11-2,TRBD1,TGTGCCAGCAGCTTAGCACCCAGGGGGCTTGCCGGGGAGCTGTTTTTT,CASSLAPRGLAGELFF
TRBJ2-7,few,TRBV5-1,TRBD2,TGCGCCAGCACCTTAGGGCCCTTCCCGGGACTAGCGAACGAGCAGTACTTC,CASTLGPFPGLANEQYF
TRBJ2-1,many,TRBV10-3,TRBD1,TGTGCCATCAGTGAGGAGGGACAGGGTTTTAGCAATGAGCAGTTCTTC,CAISEEGQGFSNEQFF
TRBJ1-2,.,TRBV5-1,.,TGCGCCAGCAGCGGACGACAGCCATATGGCTACACCTTC,CASSGRQPYGYTF
TRBJ2-5,.,TRBV6-2/TRBV6-3,TRBD2,TGTGCCAGCAGCAAACTAGCGGGCGAGGAGACCCAGTACTTC,CASSKLAGEETQYF
TRBJ2-2,few,TRBV6-1,.,TGTGCCAGCATTAAAAAACGTTGGGCGCAGGGCACCGGGGAGCTGTTTTTT,CASIKKRWAQGTGELFF
TRBJ1-2,.,TRBV27,TRBD1,TGTGCCAGCAGTTTAAGCGGACAGGGGGCCTATGGCTACACCTTC,CASSLSGQGAYGYTF
TRBJ2-1,.,TRBV2,.,TGTGCCAGCAGTGAGGAGACTAGCTCCTACAATGAGCAGTTCTTC,CASSEETSSYNEQFF
TRBJ1-1,few,TRBV5-5,.,TGTGCCAGCAGCTTCACGGGGCGGCACACTGAAGCTTTCTTT,CASSFTGRHTEAFF
TRBJ1-1,.,TRBV15,.,TGTGCCACCAGCAGAGATCGCGCGAACACTGAAGCTTTCTTT,CATSRDRANTEAFF
TRBJ1-2,.,TRBV7-3,.,TGTGCCAGCAGCCCTAAGGGTGGCTACACCTTC,CASSPKGGYTF
TRBJ2-7,many,TRBV12-3/TRBV12-4,.,TGTGCCAGCAGTTTATGGAGGGTAAGCTACGAGCAGTACTTC,CASSLWRVSYEQYF
TRBJ2-7,many,TRBV29-1,.,TGCAGCGTTGAAGGGGTCCCGGTGACCTACGAGCAGTACTTC,CSVEGVPVTYEQYF
TRBJ2-6,.,TRBV5-1,.,TGCGCCAGCAGCCCTGGACTGACCGGGGCTGGGGCCAACGTCCTGACTTTC,CASSPGLTGAGANVLTF
TRBJ2-1,.,TRBV6-2/TRBV6-3,.,TGTGCCAGCAGCCCAAACAATGAGCAGTTCTTC,CASSPNNEQFF
TRBJ2-2,few,TRBV3-1,TRBD1,TGTGCCAGCAGCCGAGGGACAGGGGCAACCGGGGAGCTGTTTTTT,CASSRGTGATGELFF
TRBJ2-2,.,TRBV20-1,.,TGCAGTGCTCCCCTGGGGGCGAACACCGGGGAGCTGTTTTTT,CSAPLGANTGELFF